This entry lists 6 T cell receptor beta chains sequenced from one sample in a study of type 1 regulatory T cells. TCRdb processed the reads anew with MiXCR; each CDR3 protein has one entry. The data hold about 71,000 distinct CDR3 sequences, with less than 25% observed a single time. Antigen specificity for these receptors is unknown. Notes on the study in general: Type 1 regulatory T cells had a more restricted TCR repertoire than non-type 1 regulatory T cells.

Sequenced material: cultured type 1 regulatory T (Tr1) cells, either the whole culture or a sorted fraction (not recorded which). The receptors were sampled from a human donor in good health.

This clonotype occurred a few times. In DNA form, the CDR3 reads TGCAGTGCTAGCAATGTGGGACTCAGCACAGATACGCAGTATTTT. Translation: CSASNVGLSTDTQYF. The rearrangement links TRBV20-1 to TRBJ2-3, with a tentative D call TRBD2 (6 bases). Trimming pared 3 bases from V and 0 bases from J, leaving 13 bases between. The length of the CDR3 is 15 residues. Germline loops: CDR1 DFQATT, CDR2 SNEGSKA (reference sequence).

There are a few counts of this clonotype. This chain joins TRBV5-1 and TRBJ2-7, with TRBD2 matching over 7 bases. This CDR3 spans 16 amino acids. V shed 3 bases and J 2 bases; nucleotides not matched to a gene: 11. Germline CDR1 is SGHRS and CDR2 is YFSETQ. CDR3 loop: CASSSDLRGRAYEQYF. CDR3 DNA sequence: TGCGCCAGCAGCTCCGACCTTCGAGGGAGGGCCTACGAGCAGTACTTC.

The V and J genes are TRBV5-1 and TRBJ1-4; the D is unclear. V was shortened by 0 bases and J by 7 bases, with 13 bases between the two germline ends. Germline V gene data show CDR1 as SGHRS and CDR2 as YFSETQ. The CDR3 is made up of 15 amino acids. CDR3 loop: CASSLEGRLGEKLFF. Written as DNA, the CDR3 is TGCGCCAGCAGCTTGGAAGGGAGGTTGGGTGAAAAACTGTTTTTT.

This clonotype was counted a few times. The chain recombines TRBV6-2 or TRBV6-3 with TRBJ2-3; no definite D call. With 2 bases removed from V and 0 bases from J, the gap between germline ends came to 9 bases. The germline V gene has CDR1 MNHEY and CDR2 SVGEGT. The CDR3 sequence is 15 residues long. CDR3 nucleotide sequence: TGTGCCAGCAGTTACGGCCCCGATAGCACAGATACGCAGTATTTT. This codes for CASSYGPDSTDTQYF.

CDR3: CASSLSTGPFNEQFF. The CDR3 bases are TGTGCCAGCAGCTTAAGCACAGGGCCCTTCAATGAGCAGTTCTTC. This rearrangement joins TRBV7-2 to TRBJ2-1, with D possibly TRBD1 on 6 matching bases. The CDR3 has 15 residues. From germline, CDR1 is SGHTA and CDR2 FQGNSA. V was clipped by 2 bases and J by 6 bases, with 14 bases between them.

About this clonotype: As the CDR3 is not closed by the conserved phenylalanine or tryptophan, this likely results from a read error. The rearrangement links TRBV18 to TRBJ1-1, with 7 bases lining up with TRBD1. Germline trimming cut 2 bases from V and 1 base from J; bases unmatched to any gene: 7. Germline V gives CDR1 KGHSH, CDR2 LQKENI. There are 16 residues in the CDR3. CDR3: CASSPIAQGKNTEAFS. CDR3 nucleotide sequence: TGTGCCAGCTCACCAATTGCACAGGGGAAGAACACTGAAGCTTTCTCT.